A single sample gave rise to the 17 T cell receptor beta chains below, sequenced in a study of T cells in Graves' hyperthyroidism and ophthalmopathy. What was amplified from RNA transcripts were TCR beta CDR3 regions. First-round RT-PCR of the TCR CDR3 relied on the HTBI primer set. TCRdb re-analysed the multiplex PCR reads in MiXCR, keeping a single row per CDR3 protein. The sample carries around 400,000 distinct CDR3 sequences, roughly 15% recorded once. Sequences were obtained from blood. Receptors were obtained from an older woman with Graves' ophthalmopathy.

This chain uses TRBV29-1 with TRBJ1-2, with no clear D. The CDR3 contains 11 residues. V lost 1 base, J lost 6 bases, and 6 bases lay in between. Looked up from germline, CDR1 is SQVTM and CDR2 is ANQGSEA. The CDR3 spells CSVEGNNGYTF. In DNA, the CDR3 is TGCAGCGTTGAAGGAAATAATGGCTACACCTTC.

The chain is built from TRBV30 and TRBJ1-6, with a possible D match to TRBD1 (5 bases). V was cut by 7 bases and J by 8 bases, with 12 bases left in between. The germline gives CDR1 GTSNPN, CDR2 SVGIG (reference sequence). The CDR3 covers 12 residues. The DNA of the CDR3 is TGTGCCTTAGGCCGGGGGGATTCACCCCTCCACTTT. Its protein is CALGRGDSPLHF.

This clonotype was recorded many times. The chain has TRBV30 and TRBJ2-3; D is unclear. This CDR3 is 11 amino acids long. V lost 3 bases and J lost 6, with 7 bases in between. CDR1 is GTSNPN, CDR2 SVGIG, per germline (reference sequence). CDR3 nucleotides: TGTGCCTGGAGGCGATGGGATACGCAGTATTTT. It is translated as CAWRRWDTQYF.

With respect to this clonotype: This may be a read error: a much more frequent sequence differs by one nucleotide. The genes are TRBV27 and TRBJ1-6, with D possibly matching TRBD1 (5 bases). From germline, CDR1 is MNHEY and CDR2 SMNVEV (reference sequence). Trimming removed 8 bases from V and 10 bases from J, with 21 bases in between. CDR3 length: 15 amino acids. The CDR3 coding sequence is TGTGCCAGCGGTGACCGGGGGGTCCCAAGCTCACCCCTCCACTTT. It is translated as CASGDRGVPSSPLHF.

This clonotype appeared a few times. The chain combines TRBV7-9 with TRBJ2-1; TRBD2 matches 13 bases. The CDR3 is 17 residues long. V was pared by 2 bases and J by 8 bases, with 9 bases of the junction left unmatched. Germline CDR1 is SEHNR and CDR2 is FQNEAQ (reference sequence). CDR3 sequence: CASSLTTSGRALDEQFF. In DNA form, the CDR3 reads TGTGCCAGCAGCTTAACTACTAGCGGGAGGGCCTTGGATGAGCAGTTCTTC.

The chain links TRBV7-2 to TRBJ2-1; 10 nucleotides match TRBD1. The CDR3 has 17 residues. With V trimmed by 6 bases and J by 0 bases, 8 bases remained unmatched. Germline CDR1 SGHTA, CDR2 FQGNSA. Here the CDR3 reads CASRFRQGASSYNEQFF. CDR3 in DNA: TGTGCCAGCAGGTTTCGACAGGGGGCAAGCTCCTACAATGAGCAGTTCTTC.

In its sample, this clonotype was seen a few times. The genes are TRBV6-2 or TRBV6-3 and TRBJ1-2; possible D gene TRBD1, 6 bases. CDR3 length: 15 amino acids. The germline CDR1 and CDR2 sequences are MNHEY and SVGEGT. The V end was cut by 8 bases, the J end by 1 base, with 17 bases between. Here the CDR3 DNA reads TGTGCCAGCGTCCGTGCGGGGGGCGATAACTATGGCTACACCTTC. It encodes CASVRAGGDNYGYTF.

Only a few counts were recorded for this clonotype. The chain has TRBV5-1 and TRBJ2-1; a weak D match, TRBD1 (5 bases). CDR3 length equals 15 residues. CDR1 SGHRS and CDR2 YFSETQ come from the germline V gene. The germline V and J ends were trimmed by 3 bases and 0 bases, with 10 bases remaining between them. CDR3 coding DNA: TGCGCCAGCAGCTCACAGGTTAGCTCCTACAATGAGCAGTTCTTC. It codes for CASSSQVSSYNEQFF.

The V gene is TRBV29-1, the J gene TRBJ2-3; 10 nucleotides match TRBD2. The germline CDR1 and CDR2 sequences are SQVTM and ANQGSEA. Trimming at V came to 3 bases and at J to 7 bases, leaving 10 bases not matched to a gene. The CDR3 extends over 15 amino acids. CDR3 sequence: CSVEVPSSGRYTQYF. The DNA of the CDR3 is TGCAGCGTTGAGGTTCCGTCTAGCGGGAGATATACGCAGTATTTT.

CDR3 protein: CASSIWAEAFF. In nucleotides, the CDR3 is TGTGCCAGTAGTATATGGGCTGAAGCTTTCTTT. The chain employs TRBV19 and TRBJ1-1; D is undetermined. The V end was cut by 2 bases, the J end by 6 bases, with 4 bases between. The CDR3 extends over 11 amino acids. Germline CDR1 reads LNHDA; CDR2 reads SQIVND (reference sequence). The full variable domain, with the rest looked up from reference TRBV19 and TRBJ1-1, is DGGITQSPKYLFRKEGQNVTLSCEQNLNHDAMYWYRQDPGQGLRLIYYSQIVNDFQKGDIAEGYSVSREKKESFPLTVTSAQKNPTAFYLCASSIWAEAFFGQGTRLTVV.

There are many counts of this clonotype. The chain uses TRBV2 and TRBJ2-1, with a possible D match to TRBD2 (6 bases). V shed 2 bases and J shed 3 bases, with 14 bases lying between them. Germline V CDR1 and CDR2: SNHLY, FYNNEI. CDR3 length equals 16 residues. The CDR3 DNA is TGTGCCAGCAGTGAACTTGGCGGGGTTTTCTACAATGAGCAGTTCTTC. Encoded protein: CASSELGGVFYNEQFF.

Concerning this clonotype: As the CDR3 is not closed by the conserved phenylalanine or tryptophan, this likely results from a read error. This chain uses TRBV5-1 with TRBJ1-6; tentative D call: TRBD1 (5 bases). Germline CDR1 SGHRS, CDR2 YFSETQ. The CDR3 is made up of 15 amino acids. V was clipped by 1 base and J by 7 bases, with 12 bases between them. CDR3 in DNA: TGCGCCAGCAGCTTGAATCCGGGGGAAAATTCACCCCTCCACCTT. Amino acid sequence: CASSLNPGENSPLHL.

This clonotype came up a few times. The gene calls are TRBV5-5 and TRBJ2-1; tentative D call: TRBD2 (6 bases). The CDR3 is made up of 14 amino acids. V was clipped by 6 bases and J by 10 bases, with 20 bases between them. Per the germline V gene, CDR1 is SGHKS and CDR2 is YYEKEE (reference sequence). The CDR3 DNA reads TGTGCCAGCACCCAAGCCGGAGGGAGTCACGAGCAGTTCTTC. Amino acid sequence: CASTQAGGSHEQFF.

Many counts were recorded for this clonotype. This chain connects TRBV3-1 to TRBJ2-1; 10 bases agree with TRBD2. V trimming: 3 bases; J trimming: 5 bases; junction bases outside the gene matches: 4. Germline CDR1 is LGHDT and CDR2 is YNNKEL (reference sequence). This CDR3 has 15 amino acids. CDR3 loop: CASSHSSGSNNEQFF. DNA of the CDR3: TGTGCCAGCAGCCATTCTAGCGGGAGTAACAATGAGCAGTTCTTC.

The sample holds many counts of this clonotype. The V call is TRBV20-1, the J call TRBJ2-3; TRBD2 matches 13 bases. V was pared by 6 bases and J by 1 base, with 16 bases of the junction left unmatched. CDR1 DFQATT and CDR2 SNEGSKA come from the germline V gene (reference sequence). This CDR3 spans 19 amino acids. CDR3 in amino acids: CSATGTSGTRRKGTDTQYF. The DNA for the CDR3 is TGCAGTGCCACCGGGACTAGCGGGACCCGCCGTAAGGGCACAGATACGCAGTATTTT.

This clonotype occurred many times. The V and J genes are TRBV3-1 and TRBJ2-1; 7 nucleotides align to TRBD1. Germline lookup yields CDR1 LGHDT and CDR2 YNNKEL (reference sequence). The CDR3 loop spans 15 amino acids. After removal of 3 bases from V and 5 bases from J, the junction contained 7 bases not matched to a gene. The CDR3 protein is CASSHRKGAHNEQFF. The CDR3 DNA reads as TGTGCCAGCAGCCATCGAAAGGGGGCCCACAATGAGCAGTTCTTC.

This clonotype was seen only once. This rearrangement joins TRBV20-1 to TRBJ2-7; 14 nucleotides agree with TRBD2. Per the germline V gene, CDR1 is DFQATT and CDR2 is SNEGSKA (reference sequence). The CDR3 runs to 15 residues. J gave up 4 bases and V 6 bases, and 8 bases lay outside the gene matches. CDR3 sequence (DNA): TGCAGTGCCACCGGGACTAGCGGGAGAGGTTACGAGCAGTACTTC. Translated: CSATGTSGRGYEQYF.